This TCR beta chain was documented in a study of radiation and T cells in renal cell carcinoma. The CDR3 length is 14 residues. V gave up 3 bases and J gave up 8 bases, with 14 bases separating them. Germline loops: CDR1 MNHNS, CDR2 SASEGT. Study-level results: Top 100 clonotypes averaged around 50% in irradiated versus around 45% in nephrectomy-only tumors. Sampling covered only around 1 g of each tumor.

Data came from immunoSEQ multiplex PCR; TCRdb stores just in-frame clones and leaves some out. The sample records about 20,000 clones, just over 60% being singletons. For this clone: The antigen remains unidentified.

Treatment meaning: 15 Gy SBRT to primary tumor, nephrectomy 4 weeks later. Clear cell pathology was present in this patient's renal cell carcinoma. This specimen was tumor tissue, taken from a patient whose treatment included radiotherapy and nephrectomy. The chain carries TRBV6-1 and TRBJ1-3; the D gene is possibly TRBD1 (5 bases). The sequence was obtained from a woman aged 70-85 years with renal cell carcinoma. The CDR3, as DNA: TGTGCCAGCAGTGAGGGCTTGGGGGTGGACACCATATATTTT. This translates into CASSEGLGVDTIYF.